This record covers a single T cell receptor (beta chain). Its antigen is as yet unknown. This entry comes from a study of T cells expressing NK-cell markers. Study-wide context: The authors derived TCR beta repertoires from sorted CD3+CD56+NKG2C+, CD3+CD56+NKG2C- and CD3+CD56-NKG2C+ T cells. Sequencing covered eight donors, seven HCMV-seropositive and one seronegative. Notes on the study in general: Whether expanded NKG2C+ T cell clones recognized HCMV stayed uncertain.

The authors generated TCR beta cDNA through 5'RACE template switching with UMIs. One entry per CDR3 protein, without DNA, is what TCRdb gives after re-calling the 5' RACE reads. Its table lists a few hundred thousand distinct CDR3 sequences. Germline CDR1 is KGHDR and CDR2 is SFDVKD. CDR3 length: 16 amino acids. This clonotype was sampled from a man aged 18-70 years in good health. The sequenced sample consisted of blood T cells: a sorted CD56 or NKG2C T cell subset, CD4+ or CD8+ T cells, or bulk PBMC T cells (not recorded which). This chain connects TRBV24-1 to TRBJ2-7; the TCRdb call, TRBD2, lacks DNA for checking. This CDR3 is CATSEGETKISYEQYF.